These 20 T cell receptor beta chains were all obtained from the same sample, sequenced in a study of tumor-infiltrating lymphocytes in primary liver carcinoma. Starting material of 500 to 600 ng total RNA yielded TCR beta cDNA via a constant-region primer. Each TCR beta library was derived from three nested multiplex PCR rounds that employed slightly modified ARM-PCR. Investigators reported that the first two PCR rounds, at about 11 cycles each, used TRBV1-TRBV30 forward primers with a C-beta reverse primer. MiXCR, run by TCRdb on the multiplex PCR reads, gives a single entry per CDR3 protein. The sample includes about 180,000 distinct CDR3 sequences, 50% to 75% of them seen just once. For blood RNA, unsorted whole blood served as the source, and germline DNA was extracted too. The sample was peripheral blood. The source of these receptors is a man between 40 and 49 years old with primary liver carcinoma and hepatitis B virus infection.

The V and J genes are TRBV6-1 and TRBJ2-7; TRBD2 agrees at 10 bases. This CDR3 spans 15 amino acids. V was pared by 6 bases and J by 1 base, with 6 bases of the junction left unmatched. Germline V gives CDR1 MNHNS, CDR2 SASEGT. This chain's CDR3 is CASRQGLAPSYEQYF. The CDR3 DNA is TGTGCCAGCAGACAGGGACTAGCGCCTTCCTACGAGCAGTACTTC.

This clonotype was seen more than once but under ten times. The V and J genes are TRBV30 and TRBJ1-2; D is unresolved. The CDR3 extends over 13 amino acids. V was pared by 2 bases and J by 1 base, with 8 bases between. Germline CDR1 reads GTSNPN; CDR2 reads SVGIG (reference sequence). The CDR3 DNA reads TGTGCCTGGAGTTCCGGGAGTAACTATGGCTACACCTTC. It yields the protein CAWSSGSNYGYTF.

V and J are TRBV7-9 and TRBJ1-1, with D perhaps matching TRBD1 (5 bases). Germline V gene lookup returns CDR1 SEHNR and CDR2 FQNEAQ (reference sequence). With 5 bases removed from V and 3 bases from J, the gap between germline ends came to 13 bases. The CDR3 covers 14 residues. The CDR3 DNA sequence: TGTGCCAGCAGCCCCACGGGGGGTGACACTGAAGCTTTCTTT. As protein: CASSPTGGDTEAFF. Full variable domain (outside the CDR3, taken from reference TRBV7-9 and TRBJ1-1): DTGVSQNPRHKITKRGQNVTFRCDPISEHNRLYWYRQTLGQGPEFLTYFQNEAQLEKSRLLSDRFSAERPKGSFSTLEIQRTEQGDSAMYLCASSPTGGDTEAFFGQGTRLTVV.

This clonotype appeared a few times. V gene TRBV5-1 combines with J gene TRBJ1-2; unclear D gene. Germline V CDR1 and CDR2: SGHRS, YFSETQ. This CDR3 has 13 residues. The V and J ends lost 5 bases and 1 base respectively, with 9 bases between them. CDR3 loop: CASSPGGNYGYTF. The CDR3 DNA reads TGCGCCAGCAGTCCCGGTGGTAACTATGGCTACACCTTC.

For the CDR3, the DNA is TGTGCCAGCAGCTTTCTCCATAGTACCGGGGAGCTGTTTTTT. Translating it yields CASSFLHSTGELFF. The chain carries TRBV6-6 and TRBJ2-2; D is uncertain. The V end lost 6 bases, the J end lost 5 bases, and 13 bases lay between the germline ends. In germline, CDR1 is MNHNY, CDR2 SVGAGI (reference sequence). The CDR3 extends over 14 amino acids.

This clonotype was seen only a few times. V is TRBV6-5 and J is TRBJ2-3; D is unresolved. This CDR3 region has 14 residues. With 4 bases removed from V and 6 bases from J, the gap between germline ends came to 14 bases. CDR1 is MNHEY, CDR2 SVGAGI, per germline. DNA of the CDR3: TGTGCCAGCAGTTCGCCGATGGAAGCTGATACGCAGTATTTT. Its protein product is CASSSPMEADTQYF.

Concerning this clonotype: A read error may explain this, as a much larger clone is one base away. The rearrangement uses TRBV6-5 and TRBJ2-2; D remains unclear. CDR3 length: 13 amino acids. In germline, CDR1 is MNHEY, CDR2 SVGAGI. V dropped 10 bases and J dropped 2 bases, with 11 bases sitting between them. CDR3 sequence reads: CAINSPNTGELFF. Written as DNA, the CDR3 is TGTGCCATCAATAGCCCCAACACCGGGGAGCTGTTTTTT.

Notes on this clonotype: This may arise from a read error, as a much more abundant clone is one base away. This chain uses TRBV28 with TRBJ2-3, with TRBD1 matching 8 bases. V trimming: 7 bases; J trimming: 4 bases; junction bases outside the gene matches: 16. Germline V gene data show CDR1 as MDHEN and CDR2 as SYDVKM. The CDR3 runs to 17 residues. The CDR3, as DNA: TGTGCCAGCATAGAACGGACAGGGAGAGGGGTGCCAGATACGCAGTATTTT. Translating it yields CASIERTGRGVPDTQYF.

The chain carries TRBV29-1 and TRBJ1-5; D unresolved. Germline V lookup: CDR1 SQVTM, CDR2 ANQGSEA. CDR3 length: 13 residues. V gave up 4 bases and J gave up 6 bases, with 13 bases separating them. CDR3 nucleotide sequence: TGCAGCGTTGGGGCCGTGGAGGGTCAGCCCCAGCATTTT. Translating gives CSVGAVEGQPQHF.

This chain joins TRBV28 and TRBJ2-7; perhaps TRBD2 as D (6 bases). The CDR3 totals 14 residues. Germline assignment: CDR1 MDHEN and CDR2 SYDVKM. V was shortened by 3 bases and J by 3 bases, with 12 bases between the two germline ends. CDR3 residues: CASSFQPGSYEQYF. The CDR3 DNA follows: TGTGCCAGCAGTTTTCAACCCGGGAGCTACGAGCAGTACTTC.

This clonotype has a single count. As the CDR3 is not closed by the conserved phenylalanine or tryptophan, this likely results from a read error. V usage is TRBV28 and J usage is TRBJ1-5, with 7 positions matching TRBD1. This CDR3 has 14 amino acids. CDR1 and CDR2 from the germline V gene are MDHEN and SYDVKM. The CDR3 loop is CASSLSGGYQPQHL. In DNA, the CDR3 is TGTGCCAGCAGTTTATCAGGGGGATATCAGCCTCAGCATCTT.

This clonotype was recorded many times. J is TRBJ2-7 and V is TRBV11-2, with D perhaps being TRBD1 or TRBD2 (5 bases each). CDR1 SGHAT and CDR2 FQNNGV come from the germline V gene. V lost 5 bases, J lost 3 bases, and 17 bases lay in between. The length of the CDR3 is 15 residues. The CDR3 sequence: CASSLGAADLYEQYF. In DNA form, the CDR3 reads TGTGCCAGCAGCCTAGGGGCAGCGGACCTCTACGAGCAGTACTTC.

Regarding this clonotype: At one of its ends the junction is not consistent with the germline gene, which may arise from a read error. This chain uses TRBV11-3 with TRBJ1-1; a possible D gene is TRBD1 (5 bases). The CDR3 loop spans 13 amino acids. Germline CDR1 SGHNT, CDR2 YENEEA. The CDR3 DNA reads as TGTGCCAGCAGCTTATGGGGGAACACTGAGGCTTTCTTT. This translates into CASSLWGNTEAFF.

With regard to this clonotype: A read error may account for a junction end that differs from germline. The chain employs TRBV11-2 and TRBJ2-5; a possible D gene is TRBD2 (5 bases). CDR1 SGHAT and CDR2 FQNNGV come from the germline V gene. The CDR3 runs 15 residues. The CDR3 region is CANSPWTSTGETQYF. In nucleotides, the CDR3 is TGTGCCAACAGCCCTTGGACCTCCACGGGGGAGACCCAGTACTTC.

As to this clonotype: A read error may explain this, as a much larger clone is one base away. The chain couples TRBV11-3 to TRBJ2-2; 9 nucleotides line up with TRBD2. Germline V gene sequence: CDR1 SGHNT, CDR2 YENEEA. The CDR3 loop spans 16 amino acids. V shed 6 bases and J 3 bases; nucleotides not matched to a gene: 8. The CDR3 coding sequence is TGTGCCAGCAGACGGCTAGCGGGACCTGACACCGGGGAGCTGTTTTTT. It encodes CASRRLAGPDTGELFF. Drawing the rest from reference TRBV11-3 and TRBJ2-2, the complete variable domain is EAGVVQSPRYKIIEKKQPVAFWCNPISGHNTLYWYLQNLGQGPELLIRYENEEAVDDSQLPKDRFSAERLKGVDSTLKIQPAELGDSAVYLCASRRLAGPDTGELFFGEGSRLTVL.

Worth noting for this clonotype: A clone one base away is much larger, so this may be a read error. The chain employs TRBV10-3 and TRBJ2-2; TRBD1 might be the D (6 bases). CDR1 ENHRY and CDR2 SYGVKD come from the germline V gene. V dropped 7 bases and J dropped 4 bases, with 16 bases sitting between them. The CDR3 contains 15 residues. The CDR3 sequence: CAITDTGSSTGELFF. The DNA of the CDR3 is TGTGCCATCACCGATACAGGGTCGAGCACCGGGGAGCTGTTTTTT.

This clonotype has just a few counts. The CDR3 protein is CASSYFLAGLNIQYF. CDR3 DNA sequence: TGTGCCAGCAGTTACTTTCTAGCGGGATTAAACATTCAGTACTTC. The chain employs TRBV5-5 and TRBJ2-4; 9 nucleotides match TRBD2. The CDR3 sequence is 15 residues long. Germline V gene lookup returns CDR1 SGHKS and CDR2 YYEKEE (reference sequence). V lost 5 bases to trimming and J lost 6 bases; unmatched junction nucleotides: 9.

Concerning this clonotype: This could be a read error, since a much larger clone is one nucleotide away. V usage is TRBV11-3 and J usage is TRBJ2-1, with TRBD2 matching 7 bases. Germline lookup yields CDR1 SGHNT and CDR2 YENEEA. This CDR3 region has 14 residues. Written as DNA, the CDR3 is TGTGCCAGCAGCTTCGGGACTAACTACAATGAGCAGTTATTC. It codes for CASSFGTNYNEQLF.

Of note for this clonotype: The junction differs from germline at one of its ends, possibly a read error. The V and J genes are TRBV11-2 and TRBJ2-7; 14 bases fit TRBD2. The CDR3 is made up of 16 amino acids. The germline V gene encodes CDR1 SGHAT and CDR2 FQNNGV. The CDR3 coding sequence is TGTGTCAGCAGCTCCCTCTCCGGACTAGCGGGAGGACGGCGGTACTTC. Protein: CVSSSLSGLAGGRRYF. Variable domain in full (rest from reference TRBV11-2 and TRBJ2-7): EAGVAQSPRYKIIEKRQSVAFWCNPISGHATLYWYQQILGQGPKLLIQFQNNGVVDDSQLPKDRFSAERLKGVDSTLKIQPAKLEDSAVYLCVSSSLSGLAGGRRYFGPGTRLTVT.

The chain employs TRBV6-6 and TRBJ2-7; the match to TRBD2 covers 7 bases. Germline V gives CDR1 MNHNY, CDR2 SVGAGI (reference sequence). This CDR3 spans 16 amino acids. Unmatched junction bases numbered 11, after V lost 0 bases and J lost 6 bases. The CDR3 region has the DNA TGTGCCAGCAGTTACTCGTCCGCCAGCGGGGCCTGCGAGCAGTACTTC. Its translation is CASSYSSASGACEQYF.